This T cell receptor (beta chain) was profiled in a study of glioma-infiltrating T cells. The study's findings and limits: Non-neoplastic patients had below-expected tissue-blood divergence, while all gliomas exceeded expectation. Only very few CDR3 sequences appeared in both tissue and blood.

In the case of this clonotype: As yet, its antigen is unknown.

Germline V gene lookup returns CDR1 SGHNT and CDR2 YYREEE (reference sequence). V lost 4 bases to trimming and J lost 7 bases; unmatched junction nucleotides: 6. This CDR3 is built from 14 residues. TCR alpha and beta CDR3 regions were amplified from RNA using iRepertoire nested multiplex PCR. For one-step reverse transcription and amplification, 100-400 ng of tissue mRNA or PBMC total RNA was used. MiXCR was run by TCRdb on the multiplex PCR reads, yielding one entry per CDR3 protein. The table has 95,000 to 110,000 distinct CDR3 sequences, around 28% seen once. The sample comprised glioma tissue, nonneoplastic brain tissue, or PBMCs (not recorded which). This receptor was obtained from a human donor with low-grade glioma or glioblastoma, undergoing nonglioma brain surgery, or in good health (not recorded which). J is TRBJ1-4 and V is TRBV5-4; 8 positions agree with TRBD1. The CDR3 reads CASSHDRGSEKLFF. CDR3 DNA sequence: TGTGCCAGCAGCCACGACAGGGGAAGTGAAAAACTGTTTTTT.